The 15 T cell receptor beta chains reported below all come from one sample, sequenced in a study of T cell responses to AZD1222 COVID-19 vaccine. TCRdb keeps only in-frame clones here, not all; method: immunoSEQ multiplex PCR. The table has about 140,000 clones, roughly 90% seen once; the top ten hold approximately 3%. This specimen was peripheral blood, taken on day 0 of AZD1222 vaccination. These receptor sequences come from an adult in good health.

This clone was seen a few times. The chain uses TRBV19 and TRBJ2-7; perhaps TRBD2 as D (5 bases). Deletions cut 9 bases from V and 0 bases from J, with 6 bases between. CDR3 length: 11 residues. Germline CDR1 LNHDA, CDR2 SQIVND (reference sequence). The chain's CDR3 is CASGNSYEQYF. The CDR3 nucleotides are TGTGCCAGCGGGAACTCCTACGAGCAGTACTTC.

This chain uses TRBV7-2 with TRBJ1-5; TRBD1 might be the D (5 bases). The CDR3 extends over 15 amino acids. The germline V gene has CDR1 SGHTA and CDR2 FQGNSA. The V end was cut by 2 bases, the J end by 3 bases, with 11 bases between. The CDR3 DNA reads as TGTGCCAGCAGCTTATTGGGAGGGGCCAATCAGCCCCAGCATTTT. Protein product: CASSLLGGANQPQHF. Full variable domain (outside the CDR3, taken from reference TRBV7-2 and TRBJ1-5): GAGVSQSPSNKVTEKGKDVELRCDPISGHTALYWYRQSLGQGLEFLIYFQGNSAPDKSGLPSDRFSAERTGGSVSTLTIQRTQQEDSAVYLCASSLLGGANQPQHFGDGTRLSIL.

The CDR3 DNA reads as TGTGCCAGCAGCTTAGCCTCGGAGACTGAAGCTTTCTTT. Translated: CASSLASETEAFF. The chain is built from TRBV7-2 and TRBJ1-1; D unclear. The CDR3 covers 13 residues. The V and J ends lost 0 bases and 5 bases respectively, with 7 bases between them. CDR1 is SGHTA, CDR2 FQGNSA, per germline. Supplemented by reference TRBV7-2 and TRBJ1-1, the full variable domain reads GAGVSQSPSNKVTEKGKDVELRCDPISGHTALYWYRQSLGQGLEFLIYFQGNSAPDKSGLPSDRFSAERTGGSVSTLTIQRTQQEDSAVYLCASSLASETEAFFGQGTRLTVV.

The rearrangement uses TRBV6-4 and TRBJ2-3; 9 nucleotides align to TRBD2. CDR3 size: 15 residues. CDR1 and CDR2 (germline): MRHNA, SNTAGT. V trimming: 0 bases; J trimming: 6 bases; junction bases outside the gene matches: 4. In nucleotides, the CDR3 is TGTGCCAGCAGTGACTCTGCGGGGGGGCCGGATACGCAGTATTTT. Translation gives CASSDSAGGPDTQYF.

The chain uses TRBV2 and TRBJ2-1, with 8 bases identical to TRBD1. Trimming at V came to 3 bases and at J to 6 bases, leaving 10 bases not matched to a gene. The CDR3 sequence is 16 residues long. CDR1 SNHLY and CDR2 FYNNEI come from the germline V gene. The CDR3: CASSDLGQGSANEQFF. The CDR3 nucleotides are TGTGCCAGCAGTGACCTAGGACAGGGAAGTGCCAATGAGCAGTTCTTC.

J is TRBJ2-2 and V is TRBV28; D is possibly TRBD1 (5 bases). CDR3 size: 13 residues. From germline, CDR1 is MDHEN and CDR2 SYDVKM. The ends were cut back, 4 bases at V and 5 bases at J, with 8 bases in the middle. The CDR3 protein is CASSSRVTGELFF. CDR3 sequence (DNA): TGTGCCAGCAGTTCCAGGGTTACCGGGGAGCTGTTTTTT.

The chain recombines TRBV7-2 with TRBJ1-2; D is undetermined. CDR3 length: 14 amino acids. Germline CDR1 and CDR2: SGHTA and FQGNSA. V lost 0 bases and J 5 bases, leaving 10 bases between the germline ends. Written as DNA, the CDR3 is TGTGCCAGCAGCTTAGCGTCGGTGGGGTATGGCTACACCTTC. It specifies CASSLASVGYGYTF. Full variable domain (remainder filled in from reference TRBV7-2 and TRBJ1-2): GAGVSQSPSNKVTEKGKDVELRCDPISGHTALYWYRQSLGQGLEFLIYFQGNSAPDKSGLPSDRFSAERTGGSVSTLTIQRTQQEDSAVYLCASSLASVGYGYTFGSGTRLTVV.

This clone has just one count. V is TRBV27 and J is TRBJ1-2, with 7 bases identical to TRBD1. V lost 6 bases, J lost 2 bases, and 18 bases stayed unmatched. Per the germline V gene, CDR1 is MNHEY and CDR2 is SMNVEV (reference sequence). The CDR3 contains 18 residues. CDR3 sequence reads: CASSSNGRGRGRNYGYTF. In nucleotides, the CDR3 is TGTGCCAGCAGCTCCAATGGGCGGGGGAGGGGGCGAAACTATGGCTACACCTTC.

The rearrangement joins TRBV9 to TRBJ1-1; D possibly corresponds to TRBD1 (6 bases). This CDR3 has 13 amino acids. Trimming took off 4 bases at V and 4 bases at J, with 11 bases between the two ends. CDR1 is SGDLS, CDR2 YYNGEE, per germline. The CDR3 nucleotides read TGTGCCAGCAGCATACAGGGAGGCACTGAAGCTTTCTTT. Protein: CASSIQGGTEAFF.

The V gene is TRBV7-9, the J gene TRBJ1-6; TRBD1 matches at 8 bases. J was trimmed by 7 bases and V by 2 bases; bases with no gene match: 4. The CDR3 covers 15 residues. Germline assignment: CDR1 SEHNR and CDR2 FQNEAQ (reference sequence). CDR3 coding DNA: TGTGCCAGCAGCTTAAATCAGGGGGCAAATTCACCCCTCCACTTT. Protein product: CASSLNQGANSPLHF.

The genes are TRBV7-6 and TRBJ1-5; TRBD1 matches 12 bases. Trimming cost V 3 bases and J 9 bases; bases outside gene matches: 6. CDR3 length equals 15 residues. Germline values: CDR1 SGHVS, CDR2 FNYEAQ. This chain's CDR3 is CASSLGTGGRAPQHF. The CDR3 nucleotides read TGTGCCAGCAGCTTGGGGACAGGGGGCCGGGCGCCCCAGCATTTT.

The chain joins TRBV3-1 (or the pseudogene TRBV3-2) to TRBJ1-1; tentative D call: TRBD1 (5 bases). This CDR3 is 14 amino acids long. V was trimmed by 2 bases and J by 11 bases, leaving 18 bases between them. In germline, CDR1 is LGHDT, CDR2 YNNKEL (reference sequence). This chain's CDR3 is CASSQLYQGGGAFF. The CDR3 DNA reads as TGTGCCAGCAGCCAACTTTATCAGGGCGGCGGTGCTTTCTTT.

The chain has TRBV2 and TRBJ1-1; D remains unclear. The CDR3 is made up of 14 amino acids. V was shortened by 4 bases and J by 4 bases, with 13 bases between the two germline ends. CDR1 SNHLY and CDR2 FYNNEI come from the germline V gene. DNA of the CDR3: TGTGCCAGCAGTGCAGTACCGGAGGGCACTGAAGCTTTCTTT. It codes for CASSAVPEGTEAFF.

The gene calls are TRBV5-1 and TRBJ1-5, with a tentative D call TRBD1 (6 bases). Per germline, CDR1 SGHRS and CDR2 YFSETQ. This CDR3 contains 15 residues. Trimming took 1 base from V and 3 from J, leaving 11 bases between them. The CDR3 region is CASSLWGAVNQPQHF. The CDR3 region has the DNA TGCGCCAGCAGCTTGTGGGGGGCAGTCAATCAGCCCCAGCATTTT.

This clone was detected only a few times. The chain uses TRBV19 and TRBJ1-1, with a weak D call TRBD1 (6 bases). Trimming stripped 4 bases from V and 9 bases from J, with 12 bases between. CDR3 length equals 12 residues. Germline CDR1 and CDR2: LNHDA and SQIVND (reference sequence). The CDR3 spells CASSRTATKAFF. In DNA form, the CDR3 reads TGTGCCAGTAGTAGGACAGCTACTAAAGCTTTCTTT.